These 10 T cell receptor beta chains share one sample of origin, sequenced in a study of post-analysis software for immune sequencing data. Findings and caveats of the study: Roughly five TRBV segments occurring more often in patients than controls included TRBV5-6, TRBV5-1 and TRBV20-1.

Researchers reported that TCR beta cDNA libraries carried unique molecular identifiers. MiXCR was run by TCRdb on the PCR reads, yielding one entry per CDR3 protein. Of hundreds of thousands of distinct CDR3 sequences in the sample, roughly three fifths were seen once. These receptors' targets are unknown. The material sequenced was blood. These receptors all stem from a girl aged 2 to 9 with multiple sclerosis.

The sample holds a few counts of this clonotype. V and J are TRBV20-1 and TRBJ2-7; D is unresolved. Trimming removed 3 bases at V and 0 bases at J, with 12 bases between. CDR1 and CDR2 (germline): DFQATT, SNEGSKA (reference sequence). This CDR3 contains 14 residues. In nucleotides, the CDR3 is TGCAGTGCTAGCCCGGCAGGCCTCTCCTACGAGCAGTACTTC. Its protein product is CSASPAGLSYEQYF.

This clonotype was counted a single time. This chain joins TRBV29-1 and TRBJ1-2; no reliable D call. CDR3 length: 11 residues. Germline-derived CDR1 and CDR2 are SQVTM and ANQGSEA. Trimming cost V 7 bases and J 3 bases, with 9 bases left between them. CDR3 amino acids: CSAFGDYGYTF. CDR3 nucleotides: TGCAGCGCTTTCGGGGACTATGGCTACACCTTC.

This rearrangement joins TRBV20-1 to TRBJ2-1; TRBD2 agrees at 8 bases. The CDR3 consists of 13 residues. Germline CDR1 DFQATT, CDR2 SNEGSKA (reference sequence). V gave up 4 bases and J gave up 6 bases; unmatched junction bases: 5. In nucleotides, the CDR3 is TGCAGTGCTATAGCCGGGACTAGCAATGAGCAGTTCTTC. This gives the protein CSAIAGTSNEQFF.

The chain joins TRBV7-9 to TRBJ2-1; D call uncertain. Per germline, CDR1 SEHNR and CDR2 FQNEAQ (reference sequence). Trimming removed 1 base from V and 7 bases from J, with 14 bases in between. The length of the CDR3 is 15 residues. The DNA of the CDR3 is TGTGCCAGCAGCTTAGTTCGCGGTTTAGCAAATGAGCAGTTCTTC. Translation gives CASSLVRGLANEQFF.

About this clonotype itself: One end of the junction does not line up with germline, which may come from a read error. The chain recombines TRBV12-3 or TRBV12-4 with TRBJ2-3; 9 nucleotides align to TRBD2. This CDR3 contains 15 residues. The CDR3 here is CASRLAGVRGDTQYF. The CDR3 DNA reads TGTGCCAGCAGGTTAGCGGGAGTGCGGGGAGATACGCAGTATTTT.

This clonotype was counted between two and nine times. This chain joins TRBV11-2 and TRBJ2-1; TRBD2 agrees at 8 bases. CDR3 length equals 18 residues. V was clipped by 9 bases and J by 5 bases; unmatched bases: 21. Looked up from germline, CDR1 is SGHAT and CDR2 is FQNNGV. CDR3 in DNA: TGTGCCAGACGTGGCGGGGGGAGGCTGGATTTGAGGCACAATGAGCAGTTCTTC. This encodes CARRGGGRLDLRHNEQFF.

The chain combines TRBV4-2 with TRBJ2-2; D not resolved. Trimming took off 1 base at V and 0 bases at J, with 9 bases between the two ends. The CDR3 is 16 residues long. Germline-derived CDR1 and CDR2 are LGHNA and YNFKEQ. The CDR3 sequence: CASSQVPGANTGELFF. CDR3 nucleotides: TGTGCCAGCAGCCAAGTCCCGGGCGCGAACACCGGGGAGCTGTTTTTT.

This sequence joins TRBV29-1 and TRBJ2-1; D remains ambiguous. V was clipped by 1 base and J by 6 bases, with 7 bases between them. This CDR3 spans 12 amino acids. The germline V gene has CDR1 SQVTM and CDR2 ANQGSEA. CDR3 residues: CSVEVVSNEQFF. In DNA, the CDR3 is TGCAGCGTTGAAGTAGTAAGCAATGAGCAGTTCTTC.

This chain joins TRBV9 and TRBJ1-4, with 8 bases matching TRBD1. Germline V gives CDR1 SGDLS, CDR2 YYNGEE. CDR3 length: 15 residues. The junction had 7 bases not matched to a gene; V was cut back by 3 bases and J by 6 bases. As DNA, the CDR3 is TGTGCCAGCAGCGCACCGGGACAGGCGGATGAAAAACTGTTTTTT. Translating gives CASSAPGQADEKLFF.

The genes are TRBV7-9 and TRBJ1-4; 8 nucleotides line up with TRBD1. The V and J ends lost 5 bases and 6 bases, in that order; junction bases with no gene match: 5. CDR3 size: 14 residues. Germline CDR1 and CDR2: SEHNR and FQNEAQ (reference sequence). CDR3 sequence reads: CASSKDRGYEKLFF. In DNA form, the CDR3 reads TGTGCCAGCAGCAAAGACAGGGGCTATGAAAAACTGTTTTTT.